This T cell receptor (beta chain) is drawn from a study of sequential checkpoint blockade in melanoma (dated by TCRdb to the late 2010s). For the wider study: Patients were assigned by 1:1 randomization to either first-line nivolumab followed by ipilimumab (arm A) or ipilimumab followed by nivolumab (arm B). Maintenance nivolumab came after each of the two trial sequences. Summary of the overall study and its limitations: Validation of the response-prediction model combining TCR metrics and mutation burden is needed in larger, independent patient cohorts.

The treatment or condition tag for this specimen amounts to: randomized to nivolumab then ipilimumab (arm A) or the reverse (arm B). None of the patients in the trial had previously been given DNA-damaging chemotherapy. Live CD3+CD8+ cells negative for CD19 and CD56 were sorted from thawed PBMCs on a FACS Aria II flow cytometer. Samples came from patients with melanoma in CheckMate 064, a randomized, open-label phase II trial of sequential checkpoint blockade. Leukapheresis was used to collect peripheral blood mononuclear cells, which were then purified with Ficoll-Paque and frozen in human serum with 10% DMSO. Immediately after sorting, the purity of the sorted blood CD3+CD8+ cells was confirmed to be >95%, and DNA was then extracted. Comments on this clone: The antigen it binds to is not known. Base-call qualities are not available, and no considerably larger clone is one nucleotide away.

The germline V end is reduced by 2 bases and the J end by 3 bases; junction bases left unmatched: 5. CDR3 length: 17 amino acids, cysteine to phenylalanine. The kept DNA is CDR3 alone, 51 bases in frame from the first base. The immunoSEQ Assay was used to immunosequence TCRbeta CDR3 regions from genomic DNA. Before high-throughput sequencing, genomic DNA was amplified using bias-controlled multiplex PCR. The paper's data handling went like this. To quantify the absolute abundance of each unique TCRbeta CDR3 region, the sequences were collapsed and filtered. Clonality, defined as 1 minus Pielou's evenness, was calculated using productive rearrangements only. A previously published method was used to identify clones with significantly greater frequencies in on-treatment samples than in baseline samples. TCRdb stores this immuneACCESS table with in-frame sequences only. Part of the clones is absent; in the studies checked, under half of the shortfall reflects unresolved V genes, and no reason is known for the rest. The D gene and trimming were derived from the DNA, and the V and J assignments and clone size from that table. The sample table shows 18,000 or so clones, and roughly 61% are seen once. The ten largest clones represent around 17% of the sample.

The receptor's source is a human donor with melanoma. The V and J segments used are TRBV6-7 and TRBJ1-5; 12 central bases correspond to TRBD1. TRBV6-7 is recorded as an ORF, its role being uncertain. The source was CD8+ T cells sorted from blood (inferred from file names), collected from a patient given nivolumab and ipilimumab in sequence. The CDR3 region has the sequence CASSYLGTGGVNQPQHF. The DNA sequence reads TGTGCCAGCAGTTACCTGGGGACAGGGGGCGTCAATCAGCCCCAGCATTTT.